This T cell receptor beta chain was sequenced for a study of T-cell reconstitution after alpha-beta-depleted transplantation in children (dated by TCRdb to between 2015 and 2016). At the level of the whole study: The study quantitatively tracked T-cell immune reconstitution after TCRalphabeta/CD19-depleted allogeneic hematopoietic cell transplantation in children using TCR repertoire profiling.

The paper's findings and limits, for the study overall: The apparently early recovery of alphabetaT-cell counts about two months after transplant reportedly depended on only several hundred rapidly expanded clones that came from non-depleted graft cells. Over subsequent months, a decline in hyperexpanded clone frequencies was noted, and after one year, T-cell counts and TCRbeta diversity were mostly ascribed to newly produced T cells. In some patients, high TCRbeta diversity at day 60 was attributed to recipient T cells and intrathymic progenitors that had survived conditioning.

The treatment or condition label corresponds to: allogeneic hematopoietic cell transplantation with graft depleted of TCRalphabeta T cells and CD19 B cells. The transplant recipients were children given TCRalphabeta/CD19-depleted allogeneic hematopoietic cell grafts. From the cysteine up to the phenylalanine, the CDR3 has a length of 17 residues. The DNA shown is the 51-base CDR3, in frame from base 1. CDR1 and CDR2 are drawn from the germline V gene: MNHNS, SASEGT. The junction shows trimming of 7 bases on V and 6 bases on J, plus 26 bases between the germline ends. Details on this clonotype: This clone's antigen is unknown. Within one base of it there is no much larger clone, and no base qualities were kept.

The library was obtained by PCR. The reads were generated on an Illumina HiSeq 2500. TCR library preparation used molecular barcoding, with unique molecular identifiers applied to normalize quantification of the TCRbeta repertoire. TCRdb reprocessing: public reads trimmed at Q25 with fastp, clones called with MiXCR, in-frame beta chains kept. Under each unique CDR3 protein, matching rows form one entry showing the most common genes and DNA. The sample has about 980,000 distinct CDR3 sequences on record, roughly 31% of them singletons. The ten largest make up around 30% of the sample. The material was PBMCs, mostly from graft donor cells, obtained 360 days after TCRalphabeta/CD19-depleted stem cell transplant. Rearrangement joined TRBV6-1 to TRBJ2-3; the D gene is unclear. This TCR came from a boy in the first two years of life who had a stem cell transplant for SCID, so the T cells may come from the graft donor. The sequence in DNA is TGTGCCAGCACCAGGTTGTGGTCCACGGCAAGAGTGGATACGCAGTATTTT. Its protein is CASTRLWSTARVDTQYF.